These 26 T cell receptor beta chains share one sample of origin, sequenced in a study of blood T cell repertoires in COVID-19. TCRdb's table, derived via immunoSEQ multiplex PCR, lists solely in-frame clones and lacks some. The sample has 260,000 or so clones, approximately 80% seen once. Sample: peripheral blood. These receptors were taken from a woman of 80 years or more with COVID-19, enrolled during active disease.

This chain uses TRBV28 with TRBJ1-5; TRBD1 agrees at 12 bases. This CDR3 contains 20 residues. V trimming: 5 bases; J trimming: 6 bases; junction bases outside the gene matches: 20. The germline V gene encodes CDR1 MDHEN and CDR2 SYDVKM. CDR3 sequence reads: CASSGSGTGGGPTMGQPQHF. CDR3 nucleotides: TGTGCCAGCAGTGGGTCGGGGACAGGGGGCGGCCCCACGATGGGTCAGCCCCAGCATTTT.

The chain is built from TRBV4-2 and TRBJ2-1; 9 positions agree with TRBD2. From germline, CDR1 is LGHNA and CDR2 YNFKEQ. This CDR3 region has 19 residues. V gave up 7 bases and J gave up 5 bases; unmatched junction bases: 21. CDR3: CASTPEGSLLAGKNNEQFF. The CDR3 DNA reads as TGTGCCAGCACCCCAGAAGGGTCCCTCCTAGCGGGGAAAAACAATGAGCAGTTCTTC.

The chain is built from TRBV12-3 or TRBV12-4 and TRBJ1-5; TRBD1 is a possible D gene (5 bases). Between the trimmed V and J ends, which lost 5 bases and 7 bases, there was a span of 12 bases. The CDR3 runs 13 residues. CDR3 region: CASSDQGFQPQHF. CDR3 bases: TGTGCCAGCAGTGACCAGGGTTTCCAGCCCCAGCATTTT.

The CDR3 loop reads CATSPSGVKDTQYF. The CDR3 DNA reads as TGTGCCACCAGCCCCTCAGGGGTTAAAGATACGCAGTATTTT. The chain carries TRBV15 and TRBJ2-3, with a possible D match to TRBD1 (6 bases). Trimming stripped 5 bases from V and 5 bases from J, with 14 bases between. This CDR3 has 14 amino acids. In germline, CDR1 is LNHNV, CDR2 YYDKDF (reference sequence).

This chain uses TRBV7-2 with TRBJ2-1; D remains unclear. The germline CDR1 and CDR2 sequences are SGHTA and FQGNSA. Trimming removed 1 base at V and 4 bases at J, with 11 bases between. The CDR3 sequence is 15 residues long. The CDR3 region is CASSLDFNPYNEQFF. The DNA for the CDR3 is TGTGCCAGCAGCTTAGATTTTAATCCTTACAATGAGCAGTTCTTC.

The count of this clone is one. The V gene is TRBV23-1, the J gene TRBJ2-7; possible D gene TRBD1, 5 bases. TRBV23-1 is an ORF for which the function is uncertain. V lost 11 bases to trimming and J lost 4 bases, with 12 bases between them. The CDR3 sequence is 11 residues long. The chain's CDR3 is CAERGMYEQYF. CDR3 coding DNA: TGCGCCGAAAGGGGAATGTACGAGCAGTACTTC.

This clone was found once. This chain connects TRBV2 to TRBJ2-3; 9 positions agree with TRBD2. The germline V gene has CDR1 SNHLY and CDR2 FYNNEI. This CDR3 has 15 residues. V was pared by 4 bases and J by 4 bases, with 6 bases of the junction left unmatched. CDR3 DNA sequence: TGTGCCAGCAGTGTCCAGGGACTAGCCCCAGATACGCAGTATTTT. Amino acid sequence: CASSVQGLAPDTQYF.

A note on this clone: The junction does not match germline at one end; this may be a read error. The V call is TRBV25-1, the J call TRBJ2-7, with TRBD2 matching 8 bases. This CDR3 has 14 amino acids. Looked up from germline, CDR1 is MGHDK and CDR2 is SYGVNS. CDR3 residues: CASRISGTSSEQYF. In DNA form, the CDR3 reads TGTGCCAGCAGGATTAGCGGGACCTCCTCCGAGCAGTACTTC.

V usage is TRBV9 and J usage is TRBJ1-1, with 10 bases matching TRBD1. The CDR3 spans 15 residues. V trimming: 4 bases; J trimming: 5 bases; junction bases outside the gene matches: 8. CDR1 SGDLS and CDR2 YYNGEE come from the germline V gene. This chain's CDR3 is CASSPGQGWWTEAFF. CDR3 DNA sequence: TGTGCCAGCAGCCCGGGACAGGGGTGGTGGACTGAAGCTTTCTTT.

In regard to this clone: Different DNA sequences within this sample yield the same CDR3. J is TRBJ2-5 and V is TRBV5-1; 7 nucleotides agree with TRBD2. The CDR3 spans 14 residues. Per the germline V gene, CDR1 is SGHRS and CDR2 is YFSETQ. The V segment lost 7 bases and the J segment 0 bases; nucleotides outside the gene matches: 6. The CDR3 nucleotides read TGCGCCAGCTCTCCGGGAGGCAACCAAGAGACCCAGTACTTC. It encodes CASSPGGNQETQYF. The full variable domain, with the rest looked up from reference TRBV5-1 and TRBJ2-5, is KAGVTQTPRYLIKTRGQQVTLSCSPISGHRSVSWYQQTPGQGLQFLFEYFSETQRNKGNFPGRFSGRQFSNSRSEMNVSTLELGDSALYLCASSPGGNQETQYFGPGTRLLVL.

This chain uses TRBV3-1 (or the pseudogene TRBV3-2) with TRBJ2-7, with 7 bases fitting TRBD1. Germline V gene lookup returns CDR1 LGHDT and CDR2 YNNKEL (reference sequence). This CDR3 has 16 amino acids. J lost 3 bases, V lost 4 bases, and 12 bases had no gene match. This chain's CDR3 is CASSPRQGQSLYEQYF. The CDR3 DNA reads TGTGCCAGCAGCCCTCGTCAGGGACAGAGCCTCTACGAGCAGTACTTC.

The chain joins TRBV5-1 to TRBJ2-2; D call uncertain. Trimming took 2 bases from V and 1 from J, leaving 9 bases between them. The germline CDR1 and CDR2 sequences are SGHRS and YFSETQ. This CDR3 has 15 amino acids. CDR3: CASSLSTVNTGELFF. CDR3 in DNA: TGCGCCAGCAGCTTAAGCACAGTGAACACCGGGGAGCTGTTTTTT.

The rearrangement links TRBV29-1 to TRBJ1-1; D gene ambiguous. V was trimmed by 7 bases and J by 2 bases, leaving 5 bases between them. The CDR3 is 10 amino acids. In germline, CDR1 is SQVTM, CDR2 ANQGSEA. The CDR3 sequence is CSGSNTEAFF. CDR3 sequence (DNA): TGCAGCGGGAGCAACACTGAAGCTTTCTTT.

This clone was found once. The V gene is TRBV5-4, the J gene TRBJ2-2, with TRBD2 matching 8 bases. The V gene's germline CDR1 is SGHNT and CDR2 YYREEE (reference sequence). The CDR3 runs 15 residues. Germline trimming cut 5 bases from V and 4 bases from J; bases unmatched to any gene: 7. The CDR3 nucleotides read TGTGCCAGCAGTCTCCCGGGGGGGACCACCGGGGAGCTGTTTTTT. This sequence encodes CASSLPGGTTGELFF.

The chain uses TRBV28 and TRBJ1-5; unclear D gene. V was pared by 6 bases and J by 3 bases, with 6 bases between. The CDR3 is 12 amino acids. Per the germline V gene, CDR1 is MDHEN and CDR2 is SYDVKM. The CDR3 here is CASSFPNQPQHF. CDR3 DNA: TGTGCCAGCAGCTTCCCCAATCAGCCCCAGCATTTT.

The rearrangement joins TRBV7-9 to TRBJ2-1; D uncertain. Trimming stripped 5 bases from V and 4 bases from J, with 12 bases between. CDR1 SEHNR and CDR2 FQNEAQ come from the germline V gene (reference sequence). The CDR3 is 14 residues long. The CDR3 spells CASSPYTTYNEQFF. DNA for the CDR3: TGTGCCAGCAGCCCCTACACTACTTACAATGAGCAGTTCTTC.

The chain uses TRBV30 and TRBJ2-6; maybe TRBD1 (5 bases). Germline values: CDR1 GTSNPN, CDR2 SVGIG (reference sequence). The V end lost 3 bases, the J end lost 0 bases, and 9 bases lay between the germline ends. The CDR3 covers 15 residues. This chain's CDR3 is CAWRADSSGANVLTF. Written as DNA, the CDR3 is TGTGCCTGGAGGGCCGACAGCTCTGGGGCCAACGTCCTGACTTTC.

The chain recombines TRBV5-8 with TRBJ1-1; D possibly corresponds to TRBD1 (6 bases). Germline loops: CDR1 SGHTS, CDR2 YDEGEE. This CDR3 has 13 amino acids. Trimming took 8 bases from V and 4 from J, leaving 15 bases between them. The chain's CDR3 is CASKYRVTTEAFF. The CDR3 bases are TGTGCCAGTAAATACAGGGTTACCACTGAAGCTTTCTTT.

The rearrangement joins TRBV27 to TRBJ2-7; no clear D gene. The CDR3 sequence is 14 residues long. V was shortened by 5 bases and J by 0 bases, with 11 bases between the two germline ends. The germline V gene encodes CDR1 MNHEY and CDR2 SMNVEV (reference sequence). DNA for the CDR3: TGTGCCAGCAGTATCACCACACCCTCCTACGAGCAGTACTTC. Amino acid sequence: CASSITTPSYEQYF.

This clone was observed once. CDR3 DNA: TGTGCCAGCAGCCCCCAGGGAATCATGAACACTGAAGCTTTCTTT. Its protein is CASSPQGIMNTEAFF. The chain couples TRBV28 to TRBJ1-1; a possible D gene is TRBD1 (5 bases). The CDR3 length is 15 residues. Deletions cut 6 bases from V and 0 bases from J, with 14 bases between. Germline CDR1 and CDR2: MDHEN and SYDVKM. Combining the CDR3 with reference TRBV28 and TRBJ1-1 gives the whole variable domain DVKVTQSSRYLVKRTGEKVFLECVQDMDHENMFWYRQDPGLGLRLIYFSYDVKMKEKGDIPEGYSVSREKKERFSLILESASTNQTSMYLCASSPQGIMNTEAFFGQGTRLTVV.

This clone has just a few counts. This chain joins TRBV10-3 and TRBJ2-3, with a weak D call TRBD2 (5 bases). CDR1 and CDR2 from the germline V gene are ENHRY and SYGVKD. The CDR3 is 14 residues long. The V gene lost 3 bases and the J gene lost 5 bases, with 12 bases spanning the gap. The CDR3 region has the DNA TGTGCCATCAGTGACCTAGGACTGCGAGATACGCAGTATTTT. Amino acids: CAISDLGLRDTQYF.

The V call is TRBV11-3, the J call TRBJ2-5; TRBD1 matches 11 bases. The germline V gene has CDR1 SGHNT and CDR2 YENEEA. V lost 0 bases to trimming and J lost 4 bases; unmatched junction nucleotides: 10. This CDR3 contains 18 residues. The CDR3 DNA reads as TGTGCCAGCAGCTTAGAAACCACAGGACAGGGGGCACTAGAGACCCAGTACTTC. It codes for CASSLETTGQGALETQYF.

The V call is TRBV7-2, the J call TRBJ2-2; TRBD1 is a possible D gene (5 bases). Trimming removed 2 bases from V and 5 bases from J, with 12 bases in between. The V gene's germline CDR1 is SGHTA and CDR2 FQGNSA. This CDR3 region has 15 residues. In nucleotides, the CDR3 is TGTGCCAGCAGCTTATACGGCAGGGCGACCGGGGAGCTGTTTTTT. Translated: CASSLYGRATGELFF.

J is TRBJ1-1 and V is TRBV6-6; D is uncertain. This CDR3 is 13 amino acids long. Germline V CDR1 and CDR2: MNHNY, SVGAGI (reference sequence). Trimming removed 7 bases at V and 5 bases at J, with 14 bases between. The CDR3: CASILLEGTEAFF. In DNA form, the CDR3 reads TGTGCCAGCATTCTACTTGAGGGAACTGAAGCTTTCTTT.

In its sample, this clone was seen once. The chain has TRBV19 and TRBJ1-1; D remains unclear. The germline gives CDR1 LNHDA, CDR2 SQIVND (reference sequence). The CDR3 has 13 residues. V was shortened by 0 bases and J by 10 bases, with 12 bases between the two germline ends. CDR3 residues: CASSIDGSQAAFF. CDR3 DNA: TGTGCCAGTAGTATAGACGGCAGCCAGGCAGCTTTCTTT.

The DNA of the CDR3 is TGTGCCAGCAGCTTGACTAGCGGGAGGTCCTTTTCCTACGAGCAGTACTTC. Translated, it gives CASSLTSGRSFSYEQYF. This chain links TRBV5-4 with TRBJ2-7, with 12 positions matching TRBD2. V was pared by 1 base and J by 1 base, with 6 bases of the junction left unmatched. The CDR3 has 17 amino acids. Germline loops: CDR1 SGHNT, CDR2 YYREEE (reference sequence).